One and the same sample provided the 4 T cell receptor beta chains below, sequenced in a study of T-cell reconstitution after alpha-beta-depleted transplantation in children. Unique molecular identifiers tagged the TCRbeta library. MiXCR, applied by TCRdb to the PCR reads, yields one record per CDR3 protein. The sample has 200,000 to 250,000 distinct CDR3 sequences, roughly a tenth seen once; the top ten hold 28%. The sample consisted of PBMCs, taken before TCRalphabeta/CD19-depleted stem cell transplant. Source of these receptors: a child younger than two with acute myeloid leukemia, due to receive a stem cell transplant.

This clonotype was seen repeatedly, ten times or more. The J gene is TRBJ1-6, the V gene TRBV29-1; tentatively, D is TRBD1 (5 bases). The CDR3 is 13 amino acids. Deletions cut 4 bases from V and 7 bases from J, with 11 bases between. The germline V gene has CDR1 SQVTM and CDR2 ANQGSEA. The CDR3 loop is CSVADSPNSPLHF. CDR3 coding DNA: TGCAGCGTTGCCGACAGCCCGAATTCACCCCTCCACTTT.

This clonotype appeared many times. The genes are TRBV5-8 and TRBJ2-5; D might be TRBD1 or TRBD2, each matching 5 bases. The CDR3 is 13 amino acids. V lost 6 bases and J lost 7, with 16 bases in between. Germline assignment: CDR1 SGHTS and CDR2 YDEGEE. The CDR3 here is CASNPGRTWTQYF. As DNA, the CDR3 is TGTGCCAGCAACCCGGGACGGACTTGGACCCAGTACTTC. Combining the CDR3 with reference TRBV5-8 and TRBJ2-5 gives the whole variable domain EAGVTQSPTHLIKTRGQQATLRCSPISGHTSVYWYQQALGLGLQFLLWYDEGEERNRGNFPPRFSGRQFPNYSSELNVNALELEDSALYLCASNPGRTWTQYFGPGTRLLVL.

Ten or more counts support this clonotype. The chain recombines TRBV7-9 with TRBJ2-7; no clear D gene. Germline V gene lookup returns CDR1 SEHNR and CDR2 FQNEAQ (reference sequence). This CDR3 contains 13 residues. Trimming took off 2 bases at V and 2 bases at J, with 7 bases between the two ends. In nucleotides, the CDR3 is TGTGCCAGCAGCTTATATCCCCCCTACGAGCAGTACTTC. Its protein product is CASSLYPPYEQYF.

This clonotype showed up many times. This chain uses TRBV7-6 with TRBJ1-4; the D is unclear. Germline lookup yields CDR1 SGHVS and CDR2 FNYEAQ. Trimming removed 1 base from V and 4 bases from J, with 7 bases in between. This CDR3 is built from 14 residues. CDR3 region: CASSLGRVNEKLFF. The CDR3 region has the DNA TGTGCCAGCAGCTTAGGCCGGGTTAATGAAAAACTGTTTTTT.